Below are 29 T cell receptor beta chains sequenced from a single sample in a study of blood T cells in healthy people across ages. Next came a second PCR, run for about 7 to 12 cycles, which used a sample-barcoded 5' primer along with a J-beta primer mix. TCRdb re-called the 5' RACE reads with MiXCR, one entry per CDR3 protein. The sample includes 2 million or so distinct CDR3 sequences, 49% of them seen just once. What was sequenced was blood. The receptors derive from a woman in her thirties or forties in good health.

This clonotype occurred a few times. The chain has TRBV28 and TRBJ2-1; D gene uncertain. The CDR3 sequence is 14 residues long. Germline V gene lookup returns CDR1 MDHEN and CDR2 SYDVKM. V was trimmed by 7 bases and J by 3 bases, leaving 13 bases between them. DNA for the CDR3: TGTGCCAGCAAGGGCTCCCCGGACTACAATGAGCAGTTCTTC. Translating it yields CASKGSPDYNEQFF. The full variable domain, completed using reference TRBV28 and TRBJ2-1, is DVKVTQSSRYLVKRTGEKVFLECVQDMDHENMFWYRQDPGLGLRLIYFSYDVKMKEKGDIPEGYSVSREKKERFSLILESASTNQTSMYLCASKGSPDYNEQFFGPGTRLTVL.

The rearrangement joins TRBV15 to TRBJ2-1; TRBD2 might be the D (6 bases). Trimming removed 2 bases from V and 8 bases from J, with 7 bases in between. Germline loops: CDR1 LNHNV, CDR2 YYDKDF (reference sequence). The CDR3 runs to 12 residues. The CDR3: CATSRRRDEQFF. The CDR3 DNA sequence: TGTGCCACCAGCAGAAGGAGGGATGAGCAGTTCTTC.

J is TRBJ2-1 and V is TRBV9, with 11 bases matching TRBD1. The J segment lost 6 bases and the V segment lost 4 bases, leaving 6 bases of the junction unmatched. Germline CDR1 SGDLS, CDR2 YYNGEE. The CDR3 totals 15 residues. DNA of the CDR3: TGTGCCAGCAGCTTCGGGACAGGGGGTTTCAATGAGCAGTTCTTC. It specifies CASSFGTGGFNEQFF.

This clonotype was detected a few times. This chain joins TRBV11-3 and TRBJ1-1, with 8 bases fitting TRBD1. The germline V gene has CDR1 SGHNT and CDR2 YENEEA. This CDR3 region has 14 residues. V was clipped by 6 bases and J by 5 bases; unmatched bases: 8. The CDR3 sequence: CASSGQGEGTEAFF. CDR3 sequence (DNA): TGTGCCAGCAGTGGACAGGGCGAGGGGACTGAAGCTTTCTTT.

The V gene is TRBV6-5, the J gene TRBJ2-2, with D uncertain. Trimming took off 5 bases at V and 2 bases at J, with 9 bases between the two ends. Looked up from germline, CDR1 is MNHEY and CDR2 is SVGAGI. The CDR3 spans 14 residues. DNA for the CDR3: TGTGCCAGCAGTCACCGGGCCAACACCGGGGAGCTGTTTTTT. Translating it yields CASSHRANTGELFF.

This clonotype has a handful of counts. The CDR3 DNA follows: TGCAGCGTTGACTGGACAGGGCTCCAAGAGACCCAGTACTTC. It translates to CSVDWTGLQETQYF. The chain uses TRBV29-1 and TRBJ2-5; 8 bases are shared with TRBD1. This CDR3 has 14 amino acids. J gave up 1 base and V 3 bases, and 4 bases lay outside the gene matches. The germline CDR1 and CDR2 sequences are SQVTM and ANQGSEA.

V gene TRBV20-1 combines with J gene TRBJ2-5; unclear D gene. Germline assignment: CDR1 DFQATT and CDR2 SNEGSKA (reference sequence). Trimming stripped 0 bases from V and 0 bases from J, with 11 bases between. This CDR3 comprises 15 residues. CDR3 loop: CSARDSPLYQETQYF. The CDR3 region has the DNA TGCAGTGCTAGAGATTCCCCACTGTACCAAGAGACCCAGTACTTC.

Remarks on this clonotype: Possible read error: a much larger clone is one base away. In DNA form, the CDR3 reads TGCACCAGCAGTACAGGGATCTCCTACGAGCAGTACTTC. Amino acid sequence: CTSSTGISYEQYF. V usage is TRBV10-1 and J usage is TRBJ2-7; D possibly corresponds to TRBD1 (6 bases). CDR1 and CDR2 from the germline V gene are WNHNN and SYGVQD (reference sequence). The CDR3 runs to 13 residues.

The V call is TRBV7-6, the J call TRBJ1-5; D gene unclear. The germline CDR1 and CDR2 sequences are SGHVS and FNYEAQ. Trimming removed 5 bases from V and 5 bases from J, with 16 bases in between. This CDR3 is 15 amino acids long. The CDR3 DNA sequence: TGTGCCAGCAGCGAAACTCGAGGGTGGGATCAGCCCCAGCATTTT. It codes for CASSETRGWDQPQHF.

The genes are TRBV20-1 and TRBJ2-6; the D gene is possibly TRBD2 (6 bases). The CDR3 totals 18 residues. Germline V gene lookup returns CDR1 DFQATT and CDR2 SNEGSKA (reference sequence). V lost 6 bases, J lost 0 bases, and 21 bases lay in between. As DNA, the CDR3 is TGCAGTGCCAGGGATTTCGGGAGTCCCTCCTCTGGGGCCAACGTCCTGACTTTC. Translating gives CSARDFGSPSSGANVLTF.

This clonotype was counted only a few times. The V gene is TRBV6-2 or TRBV6-3, the J gene TRBJ2-1, with TRBD2 matching over 14 bases. Germline CDR1 MNHEY, CDR2 SVGEGT. Trimming cost V 6 bases and J 6 bases; bases outside gene matches: 4. The CDR3 is 15 residues long. This chain's CDR3 is CASRTSGGASNEQFF. Written as DNA, the CDR3 is TGTGCCAGCAGGACTAGCGGGGGGGCAAGCAATGAGCAGTTCTTC.

This chain uses TRBV7-9 with TRBJ1-2; the match to TRBD1 covers 9 bases. J gave up 5 bases and V 5 bases, and 9 bases lay outside the gene matches. Germline V CDR1 and CDR2: SEHNR, FQNEAQ (reference sequence). The CDR3 sequence is 15 residues long. The CDR3: CASSIGTGNWYGYTF. CDR3 DNA sequence: TGTGCCAGCAGCATTGGGACAGGGAACTGGTATGGCTACACCTTC. The full variable domain, in which reference TRBV7-9 and TRBJ1-2 provide the parts outside the CDR3, is DTGVSQNPRHKITKRGQNVTFRCDPISEHNRLYWYRQTLGQGPEFLTYFQNEAQLEKSRLLSDRFSAERPKGSFSTLEIQRTEQGDSAMYLCASSIGTGNWYGYTFGSGTRLTVV.

This rearrangement joins TRBV19 to TRBJ1-2; D might be TRBD1 (5 bases). Trimming took 8 bases from V and 8 from J, leaving 21 bases between them. The CDR3 runs to 14 residues. Per the germline V gene, CDR1 is LNHDA and CDR2 is SQIVND (reference sequence). CDR3 in amino acids: CASDGRDPLRGYTF. Here the CDR3 DNA reads TGTGCCAGTGATGGCCGGGACCCACTACGGGGCTACACCTTC.

The V and J genes are TRBV2 and TRBJ1-2; 8 nucleotides agree with TRBD1. The germline CDR1 and CDR2 sequences are SNHLY and FYNNEI. Trimming at V came to 0 bases and at J to 6 bases, leaving 6 bases not matched to a gene. This CDR3 region has 15 residues. The CDR3 region has the DNA TGTGCCAGCAGTGAAGCCCGGACAGGGTCCGATGGCTACACCTTC. Translated: CASSEARTGSDGYTF.

This clonotype is a singleton in its sample. The genes are TRBV7-3 and TRBJ2-5; TRBD2 matches 8 bases. The CDR3 totals 16 residues. V lost 0 bases to trimming and J lost 1 base; unmatched junction nucleotides: 4. Germline V gene sequence: CDR1 SGHTA, CDR2 FQGTGA. CDR3 sequence: CASSLTGRGAQETQYF. In nucleotides, the CDR3 is TGTGCCAGCAGCTTAACAGGGCGGGGGGCCCAAGAGACCCAGTACTTC.

This clonotype was recorded a few times. Here the CDR3 DNA reads TGCAGCGTTGGGCGGCTAGTTCGGGACAATGAGCAGTTCTTC. Protein: CSVGRLVRDNEQFF. The V gene is TRBV29-1, the J gene TRBJ2-1; D call uncertain. The CDR3 extends over 14 amino acids. CDR1 and CDR2 (germline): SQVTM, ANQGSEA. Trimming left V 4 bases short and J 5 bases short, with 15 bases between.

The chain has TRBV13 and TRBJ2-4, with 7 bases identical to TRBD2. Matching the DNA end better, TRBJ2-7 makes the J call doubtful. The germline V gene has CDR1 PRHDT and CDR2 FYEKMQ (reference sequence). CDR3 size: 13 residues. The DNA of the CDR3 is TGTGCCAGCAGCTCGGGACTATGGGCCGAGCAGTACTTC. This encodes CASSSGLWAEQYF.

This chain uses TRBV7-9 with TRBJ2-3, with D possibly being TRBD1 or TRBD2 (5 bases each). Trimming pared 1 base from V and 5 bases from J, leaving 13 bases between. This CDR3 is built from 15 residues. CDR1 and CDR2 (germline): SEHNR, FQNEAQ (reference sequence). CDR3 sequence reads: CASSLGHRDEDTQYF. CDR3 nucleotide sequence: TGTGCCAGCAGCTTAGGCCACCGGGACGAAGATACGCAGTATTTT.

V is TRBV14 and J is TRBJ2-7; maybe TRBD1 (6 bases). The germline CDR1 and CDR2 sequences are SGHDN and FVKESK. The CDR3 is 16 amino acids. Trimming removed 2 bases at V and 7 bases at J, with 21 bases between. The CDR3 sequence: CASSQPGTNTYNEQYF. The CDR3 DNA follows: TGTGCCAGCAGCCAACCTGGGACAAACACCTACAATGAGCAGTACTTC.

The rearrangement uses TRBV4-2 and TRBJ2-5; D is undetermined. The length of the CDR3 is 15 residues. V lost 4 bases, J lost 1 base, and 13 bases lay in between. Looked up from germline, CDR1 is LGHNA and CDR2 is YNFKEQ. CDR3 sequence reads: CASSPEYNGQETQYF. For the CDR3, the DNA is TGTGCCAGCAGCCCGGAATACAATGGCCAAGAGACCCAGTACTTC.

This clonotype occurred many times. The chain links TRBV4-3 to TRBJ2-5, with TRBD1 matching over 7 bases. This CDR3 has 15 residues. V shed 1 base, J shed 2 bases, and the junction held 4 bases outside the gene matches. The germline gives CDR1 LGHNA, CDR2 YSLEER. As DNA, the CDR3 is TGCGCCAGCAGCCAAGGACAGGGCGTACAAGAGACCCAGTACTTC. Encoded protein: CASSQGQGVQETQYF.

This clonotype has more than one count but fewer than ten. The DNA of the CDR3 is TGTGCCAGCAGTAACCCCGGGGGGGAGCAGTACTTC. Translated: CASSNPGGEQYF. The chain couples TRBV6-6 to TRBJ2-7, with TRBD2 identical over 7 bases. Germline CDR1 is MNHNY and CDR2 is SVGAGI (reference sequence). V shed 5 bases, J shed 7 bases, and the junction held 5 bases outside the gene matches. The CDR3 covers 12 residues.

The V gene is TRBV12-3 or TRBV12-4, the J gene TRBJ1-6, with D uncertain. The V and J ends lost 9 bases and 0 bases respectively, with 15 bases between them. The CDR3 extends over 16 amino acids. The CDR3: CASSKPQSSYNSPLHF. The CDR3 region has the DNA TGTGCCAGTTCGAAGCCCCAGAGCTCCTATAATTCACCCCTCCACTTT.

The gene calls are TRBV24-1 and TRBJ2-5, with D maybe TRBD1 (6 bases). Between the trimmed V and J ends, which lost 8 bases and 2 bases, there was a span of 14 bases. CDR1 and CDR2 from the germline V gene are KGHDR and SFDVKD. The CDR3 spans 14 residues. CDR3 sequence reads: CATTSGANQETQYF. As DNA, the CDR3 is TGTGCCACCACGTCAGGGGCTAATCAAGAGACCCAGTACTTC.

The chain uses TRBV11-2 and TRBJ1-2; the D is unclear. Germline CDR1 and CDR2: SGHAT and FQNNGV. With 5 bases removed from V and 3 bases from J, the gap between germline ends came to 13 bases. The CDR3 has 14 residues. CDR3 region: CASSHVNADYGYTF. Written as DNA, the CDR3 is TGTGCCAGCAGCCACGTTAACGCGGACTATGGCTACACCTTC. The full variable domain, completed using reference TRBV11-2 and TRBJ1-2, is EAGVAQSPRYKIIEKRQSVAFWCNPISGHATLYWYQQILGQGPKLLIQFQNNGVVDDSQLPKDRFSAERLKGVDSTLKIQPAKLEDSAVYLCASSHVNADYGYTFGSGTRLTVV.

The CDR3: CSASIDGTTKNIQYF. The CDR3 DNA reads TGCAGTGCTAGTATTGACGGGACAACCAAAAACATTCAGTACTTC. The chain couples TRBV20-1 to TRBJ2-4, with D possibly matching TRBD1 (6 bases). Germline V gene lookup returns CDR1 DFQATT and CDR2 SNEGSKA (reference sequence). Trimming shortened V by 3 bases and J by 2 bases, and 14 bases separated the two germline ends. The CDR3 has 15 residues.

This clonotype was seen just once. The rearrangement links TRBV6-6 to TRBJ1-1; 9 bases line up with TRBD1. The CDR3 is 13 residues long. V lost 6 bases and J lost 8; bases outside the gene matches: 7. Germline-derived CDR1 and CDR2 are MNHNY and SVGAGI (reference sequence). CDR3 protein: CASRVTQGAEAFF. In DNA, the CDR3 is TGTGCCAGCAGGGTTACACAGGGGGCGGAAGCTTTCTTT.

A remark on this clonotype: One end of the junction fails to match germline, which may point to a read error. V usage is TRBV7-2 and J usage is TRBJ2-7, with 8 positions matching TRBD1. The CDR3 runs 12 residues. Germline CDR1 reads SGHTA; CDR2 reads FQGNSA. The CDR3 spells CANSRQGYEQYF. As DNA, the CDR3 is TGTGCCAACAGCAGACAGGGGTACGAGCAGTACTTC.

In the case of this clonotype: One end of the junction is discordant with germline, which a read error may explain. V and J are TRBV20-1 and TRBJ1-1, with 7 positions matching TRBD1. The CDR3 covers 15 residues. Per the germline V gene, CDR1 is DFQATT and CDR2 is SNEGSKA (reference sequence). The CDR3 loop reads CSTRDMTGMNTEAFF. The CDR3 DNA reads TGCAGTACTAGAGATATGACAGGGATGAACACTGAAGCTTTCTTT.